These 9 T cell receptor beta chains share one sample of origin, sequenced in a study of regulatory T cells in long-lasting Graves disease. Described time point: newly diagnosed GD, antithyroid drugs for less than 3 months. Preparation of the TCR library used RNA extracted from PBMCs. Through Arm-PCR of CDR3 regions and iRepertoire HTBI primers, TCR beta libraries were built. TCRdb redid the calling of the multiplex PCR reads with MiXCR, one entry per CDR3 protein. Of 500,000 or so distinct CDR3 sequences in the sample, 15% to 20% are singletons; the top ten hold around 25%. The sample was also linked to a second study, of T cells in Graves' hyperthyroidism and ophthalmopathy.

The source was peripheral blood mononuclear cells (PBMCs), collected at new diagnosis, from a patient treated with antithyroid drugs. The receptors derive from a woman aged 40 to 65 with Graves disease.

Comments on this clonotype: Since a much larger clone is just one base distant, this may be a read error. The chain carries TRBV12-3 or TRBV12-4 and TRBJ2-7; tentatively, D is TRBD1 (6 bases). There are 14 residues in the CDR3. CDR3 amino acids: CAGSLGDTVGEQYF. The CDR3 DNA sequence: TGTGCCGGCAGTTTAGGGGACACAGTGGGCGAGCAGTACTTC.

This clonotype appeared a few times. In nucleotides, the CDR3 is TGTGCCAGCACCCCGGAGCTGCGTACGCAGTATTTT. Translated, it gives CASTPELRTQYF. The chain has TRBV7-2 and TRBJ2-3; no clear D gene. CDR1 SGHTA and CDR2 FQGNSA come from the germline V gene. The CDR3 covers 12 residues. Trimming pared 7 bases from V and 8 bases from J, leaving 13 bases between.

This clonotype was found many times. The chain recombines TRBV2 with TRBJ1-1, with D perhaps TRBD1 (5 bases). Trimming removed 7 bases at V and 0 bases at J, with 9 bases between. This CDR3 region has 13 residues. Germline-derived CDR1 and CDR2 are SNHLY and FYNNEI. The CDR3 sequence is CASNRQMNTEAFF. The CDR3 bases are TGTGCCAGCAATCGACAGATGAACACTGAAGCTTTCTTT.

This clonotype was counted ten times or more. The chain couples TRBV18 to TRBJ2-7; tentatively, D is TRBD1 (6 bases). The CDR3 spans 15 residues. V was cut by 0 bases and J by 3 bases, with 12 bases left in between. Germline CDR1 and CDR2: KGHSH and LQKENI. CDR3 nucleotides: TGTGCCAGCTCACCACCAGGACAGTTCCTCTACGAGCAGTACTTC. This gives the protein CASSPPGQFLYEQYF.

This clonotype was picked up many times. The CDR3 loop reads CASSPGGLREQYF. Written as DNA, the CDR3 is TGTGCCAGCAGTCCGGGTGGCCTAAGGGAGCAGTACTTC. The chain couples TRBV27 to TRBJ2-7; D unresolved. Looked up from germline, CDR1 is MNHEY and CDR2 is SMNVEV (reference sequence). V lost 5 bases and J 7 bases, leaving 15 bases between the germline ends. There are 13 residues in the CDR3.

This clonotype was picked up a small number of times. The chain carries TRBV2 and TRBJ1-1; maybe TRBD1 (5 bases). Trimming stripped 3 bases from V and 6 bases from J, with 14 bases between. Germline V lookup: CDR1 SNHLY, CDR2 FYNNEI. This CDR3 comprises 14 residues. The CDR3 is CASSDGRDGAEAFF. As DNA, the CDR3 is TGTGCCAGCAGTGATGGCAGGGACGGAGCTGAAGCTTTCTTT.

This clonotype was counted many times. V usage is TRBV20-1 and J usage is TRBJ2-7, with 9 bases lining up with TRBD2. The CDR3 has 14 amino acids. The junction had 10 bases not matched to a gene; V was cut back by 3 bases and J by 7 bases. The germline V gene has CDR1 DFQATT and CDR2 SNEGSKA (reference sequence). The CDR3 DNA sequence: TGCAGTGCTAGGTTGGGCGGGGGGGCCAATGAGCAGTACTTC. Its translation is CSARLGGGANEQYF.

This clonotype was observed many times. J is TRBJ2-7 and V is TRBV9; D perhaps matches TRBD2 (6 bases). From germline, CDR1 is SGDLS and CDR2 YYNGEE. Trimming removed 7 bases at V and 3 bases at J, with 17 bases between. CDR3 length: 14 amino acids. The CDR3 DNA sequence: TGTGCCAGCGCTAGGATGGAGGAGGGCTACGAGCAGTACTTC. Translation gives CASARMEEGYEQYF. Supplemented by reference TRBV9 and TRBJ2-7, the full variable domain reads DSGVTQTPKHLITATGQRVTLRCSPRSGDLSVYWYQQSLDQGLQFLIQYYNGEERAKGNILERFSAQQFPDLHSELNLSSLELGDSALYFCASARMEEGYEQYFGPGTRLTVT.

This clonotype was observed many times. The chain uses TRBV6-1 and TRBJ1-4; 9 nucleotides match TRBD1. The V gene's germline CDR1 is MNHNS and CDR2 SASEGT. The CDR3 consists of 14 residues. Germline trimming cut 5 bases from V and 8 bases from J; bases unmatched to any gene: 6. CDR3 DNA: TGTGCCAGCAGTATGCCCGGGACAGGGGAAAAACTGTTTTTT. This translates into CASSMPGTGEKLFF.